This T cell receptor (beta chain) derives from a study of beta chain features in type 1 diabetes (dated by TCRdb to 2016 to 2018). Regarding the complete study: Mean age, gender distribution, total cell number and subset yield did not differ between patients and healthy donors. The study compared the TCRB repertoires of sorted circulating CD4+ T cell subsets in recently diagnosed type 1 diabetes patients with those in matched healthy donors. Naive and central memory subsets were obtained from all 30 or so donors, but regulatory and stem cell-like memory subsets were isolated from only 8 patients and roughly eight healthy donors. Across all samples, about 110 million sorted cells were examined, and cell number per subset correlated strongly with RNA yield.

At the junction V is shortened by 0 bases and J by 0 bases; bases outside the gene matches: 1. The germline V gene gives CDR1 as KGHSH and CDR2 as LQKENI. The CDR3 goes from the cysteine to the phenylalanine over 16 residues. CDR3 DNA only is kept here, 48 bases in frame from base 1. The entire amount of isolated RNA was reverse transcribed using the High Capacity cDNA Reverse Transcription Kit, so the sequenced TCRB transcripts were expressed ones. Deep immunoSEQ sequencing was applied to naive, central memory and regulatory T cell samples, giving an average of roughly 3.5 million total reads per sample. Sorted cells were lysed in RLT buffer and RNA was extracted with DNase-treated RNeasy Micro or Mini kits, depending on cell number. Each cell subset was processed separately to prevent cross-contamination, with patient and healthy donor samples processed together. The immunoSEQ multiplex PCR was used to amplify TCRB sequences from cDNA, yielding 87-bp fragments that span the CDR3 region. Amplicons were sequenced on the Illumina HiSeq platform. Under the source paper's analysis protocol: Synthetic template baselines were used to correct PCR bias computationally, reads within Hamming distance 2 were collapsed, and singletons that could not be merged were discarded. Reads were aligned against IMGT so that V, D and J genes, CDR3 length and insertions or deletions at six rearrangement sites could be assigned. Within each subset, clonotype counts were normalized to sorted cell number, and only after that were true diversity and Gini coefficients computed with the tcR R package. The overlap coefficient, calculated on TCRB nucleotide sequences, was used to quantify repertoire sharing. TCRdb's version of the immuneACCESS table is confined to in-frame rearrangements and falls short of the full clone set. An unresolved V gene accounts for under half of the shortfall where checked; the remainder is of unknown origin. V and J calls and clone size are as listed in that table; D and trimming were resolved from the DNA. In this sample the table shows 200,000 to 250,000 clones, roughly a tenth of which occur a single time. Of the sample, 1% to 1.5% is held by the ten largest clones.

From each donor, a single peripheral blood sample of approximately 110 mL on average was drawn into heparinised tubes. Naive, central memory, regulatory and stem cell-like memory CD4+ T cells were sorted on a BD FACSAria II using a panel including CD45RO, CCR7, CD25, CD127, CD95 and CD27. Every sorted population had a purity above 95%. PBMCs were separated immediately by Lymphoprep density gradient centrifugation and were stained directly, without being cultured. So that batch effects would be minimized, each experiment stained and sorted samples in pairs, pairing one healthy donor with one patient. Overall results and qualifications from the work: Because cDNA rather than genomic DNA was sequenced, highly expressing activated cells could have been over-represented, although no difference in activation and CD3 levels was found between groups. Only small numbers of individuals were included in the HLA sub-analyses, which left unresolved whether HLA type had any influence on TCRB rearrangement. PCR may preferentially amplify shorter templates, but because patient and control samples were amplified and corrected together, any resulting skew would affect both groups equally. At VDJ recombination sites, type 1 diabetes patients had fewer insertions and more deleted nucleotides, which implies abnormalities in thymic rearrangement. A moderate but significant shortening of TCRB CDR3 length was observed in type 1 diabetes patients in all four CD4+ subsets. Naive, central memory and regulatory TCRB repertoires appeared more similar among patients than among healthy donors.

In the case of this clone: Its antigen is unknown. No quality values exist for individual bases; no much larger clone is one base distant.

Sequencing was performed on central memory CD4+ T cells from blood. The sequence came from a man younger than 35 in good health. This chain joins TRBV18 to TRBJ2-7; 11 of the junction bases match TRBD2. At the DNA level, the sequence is TGTGCCAGCTCACCACCGCTAGCGGGGGGCTCCTACGAGCAGTACTTC. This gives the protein CASSPPLAGGSYEQYF.